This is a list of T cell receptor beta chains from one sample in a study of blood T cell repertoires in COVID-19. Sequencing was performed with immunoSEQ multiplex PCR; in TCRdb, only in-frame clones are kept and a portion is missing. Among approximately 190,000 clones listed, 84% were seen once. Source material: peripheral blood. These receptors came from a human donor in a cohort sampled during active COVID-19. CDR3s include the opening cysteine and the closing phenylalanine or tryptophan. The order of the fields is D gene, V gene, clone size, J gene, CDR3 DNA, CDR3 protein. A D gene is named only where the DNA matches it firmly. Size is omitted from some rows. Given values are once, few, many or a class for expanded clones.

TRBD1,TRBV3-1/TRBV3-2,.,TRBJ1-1,TGTGCCAGCAGCCAAGTTTACCAGGGGGAAGTGCCTGAAGCTTTCTTT,CASSQVYQGEVPEAFF
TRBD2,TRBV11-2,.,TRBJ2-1,TGTGCCAGCAGCTCCGGACTAGCGGTGAATGAGCAGTTCTTC,CASSSGLAVNEQFF
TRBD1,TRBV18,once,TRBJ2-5,TGTGCCAGCTCAGCAAACAGGGGTCAGGAGACCCAGTACTTC,CASSANRGQETQYF
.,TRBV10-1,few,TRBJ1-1,TGCGCCAGCAGCTACGGGGACATGAACACTGAAGCTTTCTTT,CASSYGDMNTEAFF
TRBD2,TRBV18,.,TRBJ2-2,TGTGCCAGCTCACGGACTAGCGGGAACACCGGGGAGCTGTTTTTT,CASSRTSGNTGELFF
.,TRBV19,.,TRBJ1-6,TGTGCCAGTAGTGTTCCATCGGGTAGAAGTAATTCACCCCTCCACTTT,CASSVPSGRSNSPLHF
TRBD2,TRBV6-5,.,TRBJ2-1,TGTGCCAGCGGGTCTAGCGGGAGCTCCTACAATGAGCAGTTCTTC,CASGSSGSSYNEQFF
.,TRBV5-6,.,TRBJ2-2,TGTGCCAGCAGCTTACGGGGTGGCGCCGGGGAGCTGTTTTTT,CASSLRGGAGELFF
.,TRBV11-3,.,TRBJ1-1,TGTGCCAGCAGCTTGCTATCGAACACTGAAGCTTTCTTT,CASSLLSNTEAFF
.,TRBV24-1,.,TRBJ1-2,TGTGCCACCAGTGATGCGGGGTCCTATGGCTACACCTTC,CATSDAGSYGYTF
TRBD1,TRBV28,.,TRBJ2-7,TGTGCCAGCGGGACAGGGGGTGACTACGAGCAGTACTTC,CASGTGGDYEQYF
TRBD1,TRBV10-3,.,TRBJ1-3,TGTGCCATCAGTTTGACAGGGGGCTTCTCAGGAAACACCATATATTTT,CAISLTGGFSGNTIYF
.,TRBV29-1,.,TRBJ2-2,TGCAGCGGTGGGACATCTGCGAACACCGGGGAGCTGTTTTTT,CSGGTSANTGELFF
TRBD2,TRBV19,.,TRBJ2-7,TGTGCCAGTAGTCCCCGGACTAGCGGGAGTATCTACGAGCAGTACTTC,CASSPRTSGSIYEQYF
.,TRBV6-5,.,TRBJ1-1,TGTGCCAGCAGTTTGGGTGGGACAAACACTGAAGCTTTCTTT,CASSLGGTNTEAFF
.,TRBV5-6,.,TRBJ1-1,TGTGCCAGCGGAATCGAGAGGGTCGGTACTGAAGCTTTCTTT,CASGIERVGTEAFF
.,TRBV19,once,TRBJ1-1,TGTGCCAGTAACGAGGGGAACACTGAAGCTTTCTTT,CASNEGNTEAFF
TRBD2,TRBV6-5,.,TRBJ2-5,TGTGCCAGCAGTTACTCTAGGGCGGGGGGGCAAGAGACCCAGTACTTC,CASSYSRAGGQETQYF
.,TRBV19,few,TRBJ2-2,TGTGCCAGTATGGGCCCGGGACTTGCGAACACCGGGGAGCTGTTTTTT,CASMGPGLANTGELFF